One and the same sample provided the 13 T cell receptor beta chains below, sequenced in a study of preoperative IRX-2 immunotherapy in early breast cancer. Clones were read by immunoSEQ multiplex PCR, and TCRdb kept only the in-frame ones, dropping some. The sample lists about 5,300 clones; roughly two thirds were seen once. Treatment here: preoperative locoregional IRX-2 cytokine immunotherapy. Sequencing was performed on tumor tissue, taken before IRX-2 immunotherapy. The receptors originated from a human donor with breast cancer.

CDR3 coding DNA: TGTGCCAGCAGCTTGGACAGGTCCATCCTCGAGCAGTACTTC. Encoded protein: CASSLDRSILEQYF. The chain links TRBV7-7 to TRBJ2-7, with 7 bases identical to TRBD1. Germline CDR1 and CDR2: SSHAT and FNYEAQ (reference sequence). Trimming at V came to 3 bases and at J to 6 bases, leaving 8 bases not matched to a gene. The CDR3 length is 14 residues.

This clone was observed a handful of times. V usage is TRBV23-1 and J usage is TRBJ2-7, with a possible D match to TRBD1 (5 bases). TRBV23-1 belongs to the ORF category, with a function that is uncertain. The ends were cut back, 6 bases at V and 2 bases at J, with 20 bases in the middle. The CDR3 has 16 amino acids. In DNA, the CDR3 is TGCGCCAGCAGCCGAACGAGAAGGACACGGCCCTACGAGCAGTACTTC. It codes for CASSRTRRTRPYEQYF.

V gene TRBV19 combines with J gene TRBJ1-5; D unclear. The V gene lost 3 bases and the J gene lost 2 bases, with 8 bases spanning the gap. This CDR3 has 14 residues. Germline lookup yields CDR1 LNHDA and CDR2 SQIVND (reference sequence). CDR3 amino acids: CASSIRGGNQPQHF. The CDR3 coding sequence is TGTGCCAGTAGTATCCGGGGAGGCAATCAGCCCCAGCATTTT.

V usage is TRBV29-1 and J usage is TRBJ2-5; TRBD1 matches at 9 bases. J lost 4 bases, V lost 3 bases, and 6 bases had no gene match. The CDR3 sequence is 14 residues long. Looked up from germline, CDR1 is SQVTM and CDR2 is ANQGSEA. The DNA of the CDR3 is TGCAGCGTTGAGTGGGACAGGGAGGTAGAGACCCAGTACTTC. This encodes CSVEWDREVETQYF.

The chain couples TRBV19 to TRBJ2-7; D unresolved. Trimming stripped 3 bases from V and 5 bases from J, with 5 bases between. In germline, CDR1 is LNHDA, CDR2 SQIVND (reference sequence). The CDR3 is 11 amino acids. CDR3 DNA: TGTGCCAGTAGTATCGCCAACGAGCAGTACTTC. It codes for CASSIANEQYF.

The rearrangement links TRBV19 to TRBJ2-7; perhaps TRBD2 as D (5 bases). Trimming left V 3 bases short and J 6 bases short, with 18 bases between. The germline V gene encodes CDR1 LNHDA and CDR2 SQIVND (reference sequence). This CDR3 has 15 residues. CDR3: CASSIKGSGLGEQYF. CDR3 coding DNA: TGTGCCAGTAGTATTAAAGGGAGCGGTCTAGGCGAGCAGTACTTC.

The gene calls are TRBV5-1 and TRBJ2-2; TRBD1 is a possible D gene (7 bases). Trimming removed 0 bases from V and 0 bases from J, with 9 bases in between. Germline-derived CDR1 and CDR2 are SGHRS and YFSETQ. This CDR3 has 16 amino acids. The CDR3 protein is CASSLGGTANTGELFF. In DNA, the CDR3 is TGCGCCAGCAGCTTGGGCGGGACAGCGAACACCGGGGAGCTGTTTTTT.

This clone appeared a single time. For the CDR3, the DNA is TGTGCCAGCAGCTTGGGCAGCAGAGCGGGGCTCACAGATACGCAGTATTTT. This encodes CASSLGSRAGLTDTQYF. J is TRBJ2-3 and V is TRBV11-1, with 7 nucleotides matching TRBD2. This CDR3 contains 17 residues. Germline V gives CDR1 SGHAT, CDR2 FQDESV (reference sequence). V lost 3 bases, J lost 2 bases, and 11 bases stayed unmatched.

This clone showed up just once. The chain links TRBV19 to TRBJ2-1, with 7 bases aligning to TRBD2. From germline, CDR1 is LNHDA and CDR2 SQIVND (reference sequence). Trimming took 4 bases from V and 0 from J; bases not matched to a gene: 12. This CDR3 has 18 amino acids. The CDR3 loop is CASSTFPSGGRSYNEQFF. CDR3 nucleotide sequence: TGTGCCAGTAGTACTTTCCCATCGGGGGGACGCTCCTACAATGAGCAGTTCTTC. Variable domain in full (rest from reference TRBV19 and TRBJ2-1): DGGITQSPKYLFRKEGQNVTLSCEQNLNHDAMYWYRQDPGQGLRLIYYSQIVNDFQKGDIAEGYSVSREKKESFPLTVTSAQKNPTAFYLCASSTFPSGGRSYNEQFFGPGTRLTVL.

The chain couples TRBV11-3 to TRBJ2-7, with 7 bases that match TRBD1. Per the germline V gene, CDR1 is SGHNT and CDR2 is YENEEA. This CDR3 has 14 residues. The V gene end was trimmed by 5 bases and the J gene end by 3 bases; junction bases not matched to a gene: 7. The CDR3 bases are TGTGCCAGCAGCCCTAAGACAGGGAGCTACGAGCAGTACTTC. This sequence encodes CASSPKTGSYEQYF. Full variable domain (rest looked up from reference TRBV11-3 and TRBJ2-7): EAGVVQSPRYKIIEKKQPVAFWCNPISGHNTLYWYLQNLGQGPELLIRYENEEAVDDSQLPKDRFSAERLKGVDSTLKIQPAELGDSAVYLCASSPKTGSYEQYFGPGTRLTVT.

The genes are TRBV14 and TRBJ2-1; 8 bases map to TRBD2. Germline CDR1 is SGHDN and CDR2 is FVKESK. The CDR3 loop spans 19 amino acids. V shed 3 bases, J shed 0 bases, and the junction held 13 bases outside the gene matches. CDR3 amino acids: CASSHHKASSGFSYNEQFF. In DNA form, the CDR3 reads TGTGCCAGCAGCCACCATAAAGCGTCTAGCGGGTTCTCCTACAATGAGCAGTTCTTC.

The chain links TRBV18 to TRBJ1-3, with D unclear. This CDR3 is 13 amino acids long. The V end lost 6 bases, the J end lost 4 bases, and 10 bases lay between the germline ends. Germline values: CDR1 KGHSH, CDR2 LQKENI. Here the CDR3 reads CASSQSWGNTIYF. CDR3 nucleotides: TGTGCCAGCTCCCAAAGTTGGGGAAACACCATATATTTT. The whole variable domain, remainder taken from reference TRBV18 and TRBJ1-3, is NAGVMQNPRHLVRRRGQEARLRCSPMKGHSHVYWYRQLPEEGLKFMVYLQKENIIDESGMPKERFSAEFPKEGPSILRIQQVVRGDSAAYFCASSQSWGNTIYFGEGSWLTVV.

This clone was seen just once. The chain employs TRBV2 and TRBJ2-3; D could derive from TRBD1 or TRBD2 (5 bases each). Germline-derived CDR1 and CDR2 are SNHLY and FYNNEI. Trimming left V 6 bases short and J 1 base short, with 11 bases between. This CDR3 is 14 amino acids long. This CDR3 reads CASSRDPRTDTQYF. Written as DNA, the CDR3 is TGTGCCAGCAGCCGGGACCCTCGCACAGATACGCAGTATTTT.